The text below deals with one T cell receptor beta chain. Its antigen has not been determined. No base-level quality is on record; no much larger clone is a single base apart. To prepare the library, the immunoSEQ multiplex PCR assay was applied. A mixture of 60 forward primers for TCR Vbeta segments and 13 reverse primers for TCR Jbeta segments was used in the multiplex PCR. The CDR3 region of rearranged TCR beta genes was amplified from genomic DNA with a multiplex PCR assay. The amplified TCR beta libraries were sequenced on the Illumina HiSeq System as 87-base-pair reads. Processing in the source paper ran as follows. A later analysis tallied 75 million to 95 million unique TCR beta chains across the 700 or so repertoires, and around 9.9 million of those chains were shared by two or more donors. Raw reads were error-corrected and collapsed into unique sequences by a nearest-neighbor algorithm in which closely related sequences were merged to remove PCR and sequencing errors. V, D and J gene segments were assigned by aligning CDR3 sequences to IMGT reference sequences. Each retained sequence needed at least a six-nucleotide match to both a V gene segment and a J gene segment. Rearrangements were called productive when the CDR3 lacked stop codons and stayed in frame with V and J; all others were non-productive. Following IMGT convention, CDR3 was defined as the stretch from the second conserved V-encoded cysteine to the conserved J-encoded phenylalanine. The earlier analysis of about 590 of the donors excluded sequences that lacked an unambiguous match to a single V gene segment. In an earlier analysis of several hundred of the donors, V segments were called functional above 56.7% productive rearrangements and were called segregating when the between-donor standard deviation exceeded 5%. A statistical classification framework was built to diagnose cytomegalovirus status from the catalog of TCR beta chain sequences. V and J gene assignment, in a later analysis, came from comparing TCR nucleotide sequences with IMGT/GENE-DB human TR gene sequences. In a later analysis, CDR3 sequences and most-parsimonious VDJ recombination scenarios were assigned using the TCRdist pipeline. In a later analysis, every TCR beta chain was defined by the combination of its CDR3 amino acid sequence and its V-gene family, and reads without a unique V-gene family were dropped. As a way to deal with suspected cross-contamination and a sequencing artifact, a later analysis dropped hundreds of nucleotide sequences that were highly shared and had low generation probability. For each public chain, a later analysis derived a clonal expansion index from normalized ranks of inferred template counts within each repertoire. In a later analysis, generation probabilities were computed using a VDJ recombination model fitted to out-of-frame rearrangements, and the results were checked against IGoR. A later analysis scored TCR-TCR, TCR-HLA and TCR-CMV co-occurrence with hypergeometric tests, applying a repertoire-size bias correction to TCR pairs. False discovery rates were estimated in a later analysis by permuting HLA or CMV assignments 20 times. In a later analysis, co-occurring TCRs were grouped using DBSCAN, and TCRdist sequence similarity was added for clustering within HLA-allele-positive subsets. Repertoires with fewer than 30,000 or more than 120,000 public chains were left out of co-occurrence clustering, as were five repertoires with anomalous nucleotide sharing. Held by TCRdb, this immuneACCESS table contains in-frame sequences only and omits some clones. Under half of the omission traces to an unresolved V gene where checked; the cause of the rest is unknown. The V and J calls and clone size are taken from that table; D and trimming were inferred from the DNA. The sample data list over 95,000 clones, and about 78% of these were observed just once. Around 12% of the sample belongs to the ten largest clones.

This specimen belongs to a study of cytomegalovirus exposure and HLA in healthy donors (dated by TCRdb to the late 2010s). For the study in its entirety: An earlier analysis of several hundred of the donors reported 250 to 350 Gb of sequence data and some 120 million unique TCR beta sequences from some 180 million T cells. About 300 gigabases of sequencing data and around 87 million unique TCR sequences were included in an early release covering about 700 HLA-typed donors. Of the roughly 390 genotyped donors, approximately 83% fell in the genetic ancestry cluster associated with self-reported Caucasian donors. The study aimed to test whether signatures of past pathogen exposure could be identified by cataloging public T cell receptors. Using immunosequencing, the study profiled T cell repertoires from 666 subjects and related those repertoires to cytomegalovirus serostatus. Along with the approximately 700-subject first cohort, a separate validation cohort of over a hundred different subjects was used. To predict cytomegalovirus infection status, the study combined high-throughput TCR immunosequencing, statistical association of individual TCRs with disease status, and machine learning. To study patterns of TCR occurrence, a later analysis re-analyzed previously published TCR beta repertoires from just over 650 donors and added high-resolution HLA genotyping. Rather than using new phenotypic data, the later analysis identified candidate immune exposures from TCR beta sequences and from how often those sequences occurred across donors. An earlier analysis of fewer than 700 of the donors applied high-throughput TCR beta sequencing to assess whether each TCR beta V gene segment acted as functional or pseudogenic. Donor age, sex, ethnicity and CMV serostatus were compiled alongside the repertoire data. A later genetic analysis took genome-wide SNP genotypes for about three fifths of the 666 donors and used that subset as a discovery cohort. Every discovery cohort repertoire had been produced on one sequencing platform. Both class I and class II loci were covered by HLA typing, at four-digit resolution. Typing coverage varied by locus: about 620-630 donors for A, B, C, DRB1 and DQB1; roughly 500 for DQA1; nearly 610 for DPA1; about 450 for DPB1. About five DR-DQ haplotypes were handled as single units for association and clustering because linkage in the cohort was strong. Among about 400 genotyped donors of the cohort, an average of roughly 230,000 unique TCR beta nucleotide sequences was sequenced per donor, of which about 19% were non-productive.

The cohort was made up of hundreds of healthy bone marrow donors. At the time of sampling, every cohort member was nominally healthy, though immune exposures that went unrecorded were likely present. The donor tested CMV seropositive, placing the donor among the 289 seropositive members of the cohort. A peripheral blood sample was collected from each donor, and TCR beta sequencing was performed on peripheral blood mononuclear cells. The Qiagen DNeasy Blood Extraction Kit was used to extract genomic DNA from the blood cell samples. Broader findings and caveats from the paper: In this cohort, only TCR beta chains were sequenced, and detectable features were limited by the absence of alpha or paired-chain data. V-gene and J-gene trimming of TCR beta chains was associated with a missense DCLRE1C variant in a later genetic analysis, and the association was replicated in an independent cohort. A further reported finding was that TCR beta sequences accurately predicted the HLA-A and HLA-B alleles for most subjects in the first cohort. According to a later analysis, parvovirus B19, influenza, CMV and Epstein-Barr virus appeared linked to several top co-occurrence clusters. In an earlier analysis of approximately 590 of the donors, most TCR beta V segments appeared in productive rearrangements about 87% or about 30% of the time, broadly matching IMGT annotations. The sequencing pipeline was judged likely to have produced a cluster of highly shared sequence variants as a technical artifact. The only immune exposure information available for the cohort was CMV serostatus. The authors suggested that the approach could potentially be generalized to other disease states and immunological phenotypes. The 87-base-pair reads could not distinguish some IMGT-functional V segments, including TRBV6-2 and TRBV6-3, so those segments were excluded. Because HLA typing was unavailable for some donors at each locus, only the typed subset was used in association tests. Strong co-occurrence of HLA alleles, especially DR and DQ, made assigning TCR associations to individual alleles difficult. About 15 rarely observed V segments, including chromosome 9 orphons, were excluded from the earlier analysis of 550 to 700 of the donors because counts were too low. According to a later analysis, TCR association rates differed among HLA loci, with DRB1 alleles showing the most associated TCRs and HLA-C alleles showing the fewest. Roughly uniform sequencing depth across donors was assumed in presence/absence analyses, although this assumption may not hold. In vitro tests confirmed that a few of the cytomegalovirus-associated TCR beta chains recognize cytomegalovirus antigens. The study listed 170 or so TCR beta chains as associated with cytomegalovirus. In a later analysis, some 17,000 TCR beta sequences were associated with specific HLA alleles at a false discovery rate of 0.05. In both the original and validation cohorts, the classifier was reported to diagnose cytomegalovirus status with high specificity and sensitivity. In a later analysis, HLA-associated TCR beta chains showed more clonal expansion and lower generation probabilities than non-associated chains that were equally common. While some public TCRs were present in many individuals, most TCR sequences turned up only very rarely across donors. In a later genetic analysis, fewer N-insertions in productive TCRs were reported among donors in an Asian-associated ancestry cluster than the roughly 700-donor mean. Linkage disequilibrium might explain the correlated functional status among segregating V segments, but an unknown experimental factor could not be excluded. According to a later analysis, most CMV-associated TCR beta chains appeared to be HLA-restricted, and the HLA associations seemed to be driven largely by CMV exposure.

CDR1 and CDR2 are read off the germline V gene (reference sequence) as MNHEY and SMNVEV. Reading from cysteine to phenylalanine, the CDR3 counts 14 amino acids. Only the CDR3 DNA stays, 42 bases, in frame from base 1. V is shortened by 4 bases, J by 4 bases, and the region joining them spans 13 bases. Sequencing was done on a sample of PBMCs. The chain was built from TRBV27 and TRBJ1-1, with the D gene not clear enough to name. The source of this sequence is a woman in her thirties or forties in good health and CMV-seropositive. The sequence in DNA is TGTGCCAGCAGTTATCAGCCTCCGGGCACTGAAGCTTTCTTT. It is translated as CASSYQPPGTEAFF.